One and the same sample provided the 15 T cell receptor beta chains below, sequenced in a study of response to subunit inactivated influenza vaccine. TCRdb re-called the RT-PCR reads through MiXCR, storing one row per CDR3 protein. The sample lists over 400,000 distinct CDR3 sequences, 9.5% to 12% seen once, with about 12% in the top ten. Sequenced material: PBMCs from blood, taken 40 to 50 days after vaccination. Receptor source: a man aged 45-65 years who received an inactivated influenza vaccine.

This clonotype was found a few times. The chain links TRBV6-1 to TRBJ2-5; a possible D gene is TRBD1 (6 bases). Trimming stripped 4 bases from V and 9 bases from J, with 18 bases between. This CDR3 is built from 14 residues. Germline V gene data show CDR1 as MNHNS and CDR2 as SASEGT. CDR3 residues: CASSAGQQLGAQYF. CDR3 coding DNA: TGTGCCAGCAGTGCCGGACAGCAGTTAGGGGCCCAGTACTTC.

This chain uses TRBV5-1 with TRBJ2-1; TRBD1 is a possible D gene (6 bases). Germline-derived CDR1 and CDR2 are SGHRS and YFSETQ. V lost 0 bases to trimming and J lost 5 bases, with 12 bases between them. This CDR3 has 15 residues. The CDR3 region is CASSLGGNRDNEQFF. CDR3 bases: TGCGCCAGCAGCTTGGGGGGGAACAGGGACAATGAGCAGTTCTTC.

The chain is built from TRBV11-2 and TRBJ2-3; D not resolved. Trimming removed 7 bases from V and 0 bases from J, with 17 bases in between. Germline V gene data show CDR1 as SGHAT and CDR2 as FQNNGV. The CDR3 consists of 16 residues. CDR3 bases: TGTGCCAGCAACCCTCTACCGCAACAGAGCACAGATACGCAGTATTTT. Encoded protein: CASNPLPQQSTDTQYF.

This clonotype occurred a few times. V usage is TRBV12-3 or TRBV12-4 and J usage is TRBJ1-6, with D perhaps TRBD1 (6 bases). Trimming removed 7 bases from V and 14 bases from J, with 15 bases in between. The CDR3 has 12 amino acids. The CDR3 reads CASKDRSPTLHF. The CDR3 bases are TGTGCCAGCAAGGACAGAAGTCCGACCCTCCACTTT.

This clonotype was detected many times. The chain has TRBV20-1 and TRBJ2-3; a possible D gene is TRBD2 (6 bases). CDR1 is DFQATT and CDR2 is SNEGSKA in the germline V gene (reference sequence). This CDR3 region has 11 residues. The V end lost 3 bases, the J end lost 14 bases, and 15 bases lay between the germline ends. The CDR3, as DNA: TGCAGTGCTAGCCTAACGGGGGTTGGGTATTTT. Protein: CSASLTGVGYF.

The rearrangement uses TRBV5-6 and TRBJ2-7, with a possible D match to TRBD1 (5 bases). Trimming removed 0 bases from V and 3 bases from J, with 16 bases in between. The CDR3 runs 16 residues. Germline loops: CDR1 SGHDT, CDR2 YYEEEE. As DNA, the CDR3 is TGTGCCAGCAGCTTGGCCTGGGGCACTGAGTTCTACGAGCAGTACTTC. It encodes CASSLAWGTEFYEQYF.

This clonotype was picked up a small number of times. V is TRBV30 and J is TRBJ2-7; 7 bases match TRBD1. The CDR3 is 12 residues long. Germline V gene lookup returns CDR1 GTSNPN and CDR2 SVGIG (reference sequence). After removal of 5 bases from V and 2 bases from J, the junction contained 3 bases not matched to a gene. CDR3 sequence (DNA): TGTGCCTGGGGGACAGTCACCTACGAGCAGTACTTC. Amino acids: CAWGTVTYEQYF.

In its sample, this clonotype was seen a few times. CDR3 bases: TGCGCCAGCAGCCAAGTGGGACAGGGAGATACTGAAGCTTTCTTT. This gives the protein CASSQVGQGDTEAFF. The chain uses TRBV4-1 and TRBJ1-1, with 9 bases identical to TRBD1. The germline V gene has CDR1 MGHRA and CDR2 YSYEKL. The CDR3 sequence is 15 residues long. V shed 1 base and J 5 bases; nucleotides not matched to a gene: 5.

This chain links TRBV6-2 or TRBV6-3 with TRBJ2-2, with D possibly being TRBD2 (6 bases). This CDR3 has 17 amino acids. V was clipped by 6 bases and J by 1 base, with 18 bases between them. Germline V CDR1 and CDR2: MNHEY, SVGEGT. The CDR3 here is CASSPPPGTLNTGELFF. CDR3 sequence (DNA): TGTGCCAGCAGCCCGCCCCCCGGGACTCTGAACACCGGGGAGCTGTTTTTT.

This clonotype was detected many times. The CDR3 nucleotides are TGTGCCAGCAGTTTTGGGTATCAGCCCCAGCATTTT. Its translation is CASSFGYQPQHF. The genes are TRBV12-3 or TRBV12-4 and TRBJ1-5; no definite D call. The germline V and J ends were trimmed by 3 bases and 5 bases, with 5 bases remaining between them. This CDR3 is 12 amino acids long.

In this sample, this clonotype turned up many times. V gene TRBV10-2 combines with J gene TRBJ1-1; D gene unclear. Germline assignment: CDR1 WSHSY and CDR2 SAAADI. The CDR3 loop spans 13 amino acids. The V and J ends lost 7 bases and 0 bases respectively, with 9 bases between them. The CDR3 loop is CASKRQLNTEAFF. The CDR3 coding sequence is TGCGCCAGCAAAAGACAACTGAACACTGAAGCTTTCTTT.

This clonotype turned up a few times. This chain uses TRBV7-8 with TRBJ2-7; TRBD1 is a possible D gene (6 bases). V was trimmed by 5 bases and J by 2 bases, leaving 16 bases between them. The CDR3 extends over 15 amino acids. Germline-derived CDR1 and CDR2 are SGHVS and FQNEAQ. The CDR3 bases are TGTGCCAGCAGCGTCGTACAGGGTCCCACCTACGAGCAGTACTTC. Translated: CASSVVQGPTYEQYF.

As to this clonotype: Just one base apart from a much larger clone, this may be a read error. Here the CDR3 reads CASSAVQGGQPQHF. In DNA form, the CDR3 reads TGTGCCAGCAGTGCCGTACAGGGAGGTCAGCCCCAGCATTTT. The genes are TRBV6-1 and TRBJ1-5; tentatively, D is TRBD1 (6 bases). V was cut by 4 bases and J by 6 bases, with 13 bases left in between. Germline CDR1 MNHNS, CDR2 SASEGT. CDR3 size: 14 residues.

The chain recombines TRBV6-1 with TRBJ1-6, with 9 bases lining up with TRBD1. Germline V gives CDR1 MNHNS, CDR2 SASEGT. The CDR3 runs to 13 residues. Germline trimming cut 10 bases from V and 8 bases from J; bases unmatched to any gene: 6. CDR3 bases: TGTGCCATCGGCGGGGACAGGGATTCACCCCTCCACTTT. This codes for CAIGGDRDSPLHF.

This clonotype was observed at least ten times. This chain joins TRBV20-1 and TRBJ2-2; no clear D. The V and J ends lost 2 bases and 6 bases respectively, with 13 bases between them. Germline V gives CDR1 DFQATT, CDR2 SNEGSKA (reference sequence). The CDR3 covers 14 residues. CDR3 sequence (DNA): TGCAGTGCTAGACCGCCAACCGACCCCGGGGAGCTGTTTTTT. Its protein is CSARPPTDPGELFF.